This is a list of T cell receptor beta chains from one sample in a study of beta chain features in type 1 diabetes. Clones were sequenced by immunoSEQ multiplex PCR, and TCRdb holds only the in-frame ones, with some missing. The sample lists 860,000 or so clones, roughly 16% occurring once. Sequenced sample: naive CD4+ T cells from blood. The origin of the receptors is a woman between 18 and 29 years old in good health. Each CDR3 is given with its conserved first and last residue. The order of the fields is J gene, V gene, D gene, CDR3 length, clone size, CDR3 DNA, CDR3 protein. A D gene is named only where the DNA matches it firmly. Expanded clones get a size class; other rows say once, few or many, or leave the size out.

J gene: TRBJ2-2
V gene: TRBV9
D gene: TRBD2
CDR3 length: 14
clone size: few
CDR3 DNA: TGTGCCAGCAGCGAGGGGAGCGGGATCGGGGAGCTGTTTTTT
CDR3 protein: CASSEGSGIGELFF

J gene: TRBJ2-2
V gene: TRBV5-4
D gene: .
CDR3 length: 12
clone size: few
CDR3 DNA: TGCGCCAGCAGCTCTTTCGTCGGGGAGCTGTTTTTT
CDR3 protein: CASSSFVGELFF

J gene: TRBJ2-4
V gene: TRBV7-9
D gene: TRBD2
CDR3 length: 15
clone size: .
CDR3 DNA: TGTGCCAGCAGCTTAGCGGGAGGGCCGGGGAACATTCAGTACTTC
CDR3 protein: CASSLAGGPGNIQYF

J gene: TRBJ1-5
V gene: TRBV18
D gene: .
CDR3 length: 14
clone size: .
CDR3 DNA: TGTGCCAGCTCCCCGACAGTTAGCAATCAGCCCCAGCATTTT
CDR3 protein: CASSPTVSNQPQHF

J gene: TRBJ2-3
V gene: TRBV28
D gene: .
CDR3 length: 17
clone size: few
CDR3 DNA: TGTGCCAGCAGTGCCGCTAAACTAGGAGGCCGCACAGATACGCAGTATTTT
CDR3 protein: CASSAAKLGGRTDTQYF

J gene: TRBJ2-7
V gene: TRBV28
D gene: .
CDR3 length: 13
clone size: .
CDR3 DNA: TGTGCCAGCAGTTCTGGGACACTCTACGAGCAGTACTTC
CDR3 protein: CASSSGTLYEQYF

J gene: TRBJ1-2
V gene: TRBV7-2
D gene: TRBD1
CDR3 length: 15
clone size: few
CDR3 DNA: TGTGCCAGCAGCCCGACGGGCCAGGGGGCGGAAGGCTACACCTTC
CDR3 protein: CASSPTGQGAEGYTF

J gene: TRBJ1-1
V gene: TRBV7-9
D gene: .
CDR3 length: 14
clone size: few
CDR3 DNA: TGTGCCAGCAGCTTATTCCAGGGGTCGAGAGAAGCTTTCTTT
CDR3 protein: CASSLFQGSREAFF

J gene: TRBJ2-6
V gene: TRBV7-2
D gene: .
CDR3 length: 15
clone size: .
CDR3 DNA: TGTGCCAGCAGCCCCAGGGTGACTGGGGCCAACGTCCTGACTTTC
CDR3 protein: CASSPRVTGANVLTF

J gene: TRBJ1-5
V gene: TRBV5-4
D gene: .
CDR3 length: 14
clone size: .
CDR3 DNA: TGTGCCAGCAGCCAGGGAGTGGGGAATCAGCCCCAGCATTTT
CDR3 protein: CASSQGVGNQPQHF

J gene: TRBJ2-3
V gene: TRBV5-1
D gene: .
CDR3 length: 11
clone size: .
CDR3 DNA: TGCGCCAGCAGCTTGGACCAAACGCAGTATTTT
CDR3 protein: CASSLDQTQYF

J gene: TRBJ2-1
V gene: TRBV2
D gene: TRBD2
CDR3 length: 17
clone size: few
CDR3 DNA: TGTGCCAGCAGTATGACTAGCGGGAGGGCCCTGGTCAATGAGCAGTTCTTC
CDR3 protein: CASSMTSGRALVNEQFF

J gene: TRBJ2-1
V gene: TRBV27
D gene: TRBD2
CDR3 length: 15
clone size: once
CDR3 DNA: TGTGCCAGCAGTTTTAGCCCAGGGAGGGTGGATGAGCAGTTCTTC
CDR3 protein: CASSFSPGRVDEQFF

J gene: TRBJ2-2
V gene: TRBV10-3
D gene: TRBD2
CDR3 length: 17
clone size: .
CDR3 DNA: TGTGCCATCAATGAGGTAGCGGGAGGGAAGATCACCGGGGAGCTGTTTTTT
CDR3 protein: CAINEVAGGKITGELFF

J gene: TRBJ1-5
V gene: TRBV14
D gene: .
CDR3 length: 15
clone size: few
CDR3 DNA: TGTGCCAGCAGCCCCCAGCCTGTGAGTTTTCGGGCCCAGCATTTT
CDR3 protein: CASSPQPVSFRAQHF

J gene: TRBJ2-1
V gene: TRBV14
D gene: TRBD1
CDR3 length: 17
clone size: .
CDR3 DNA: TGTGCCAGCAGCCCCAGACAGGGGGCTATTGGGTACAATGAGCAGTTCTTC
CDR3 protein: CASSPRQGAIGYNEQFF

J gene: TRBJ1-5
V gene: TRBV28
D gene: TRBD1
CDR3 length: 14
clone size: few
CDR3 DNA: TGTGCCAGCAGTCCGGGACAGGGTTCTCAGCCCCAGCATTTT
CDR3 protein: CASSPGQGSQPQHF

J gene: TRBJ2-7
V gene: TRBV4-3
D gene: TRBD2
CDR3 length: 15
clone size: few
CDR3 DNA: TGCGCCAGCAGCCAAGTCCTCGGGGGGTCCTACGAGCAGTACTTC
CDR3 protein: CASSQVLGGSYEQYF

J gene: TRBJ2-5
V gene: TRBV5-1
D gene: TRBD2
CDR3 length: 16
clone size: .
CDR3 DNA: TGCGCCAGCAGCTCGACGGGACTAGCGGGAGGAGAGACCCAGTACTTC
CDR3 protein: CASSSTGLAGGETQYF

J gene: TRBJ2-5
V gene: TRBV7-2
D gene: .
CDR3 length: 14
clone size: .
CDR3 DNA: TGTGCCAGCAGCCTCTCGGACTGGCAAGAGACCCAGTACTTC
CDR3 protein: CASSLSDWQETQYF

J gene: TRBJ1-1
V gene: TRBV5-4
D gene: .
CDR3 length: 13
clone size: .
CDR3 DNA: TGTGCCAGCCGCGGGAAAGGCAACACTGAAGCTTTCTTT
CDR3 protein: CASRGKGNTEAFF

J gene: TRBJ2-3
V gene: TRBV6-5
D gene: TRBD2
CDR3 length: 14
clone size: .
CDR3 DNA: TGTGCCAGCAGTCTCCTTAGCGGGAGGGATACGCAGTATTTT
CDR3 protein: CASSLLSGRDTQYF

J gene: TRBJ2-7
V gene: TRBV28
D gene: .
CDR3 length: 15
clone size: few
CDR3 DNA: TGTGCCAGCAGTGATAAAGGCGCCCGATACTACGAGCAGTACTTC
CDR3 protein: CASSDKGARYYEQYF

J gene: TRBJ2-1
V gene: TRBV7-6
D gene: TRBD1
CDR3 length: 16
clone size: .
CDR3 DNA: TGTGCCAGCAGCTTAGATCTCCGGACAGGGAGCAATGAGCAGTTCTTC
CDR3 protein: CASSLDLRTGSNEQFF

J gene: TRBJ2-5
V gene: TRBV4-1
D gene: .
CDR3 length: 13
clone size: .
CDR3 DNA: TGCGCCAGCAGCCAAGGGTCCCAAGAGACCCAGTACTTC
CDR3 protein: CASSQGSQETQYF

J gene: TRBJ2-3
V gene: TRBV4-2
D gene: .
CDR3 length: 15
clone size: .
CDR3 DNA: TGTGCCAGCAGCCAGGCCCGCGGCGGAGGGGTTACGCAGTATTTT
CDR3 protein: CASSQARGGGVTQYF

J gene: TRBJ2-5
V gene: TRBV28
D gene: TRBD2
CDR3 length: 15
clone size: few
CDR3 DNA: TGTGCCAGCAGATCAGGACTAGCCGCGAAAGAGACCCAGTACTTC
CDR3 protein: CASRSGLAAKETQYF

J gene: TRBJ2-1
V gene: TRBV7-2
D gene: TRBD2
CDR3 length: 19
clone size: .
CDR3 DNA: TGTGCCAGCAGCTTAGGGTATGGAAAAAGCGGGAGGGCCCGTAATGAGCAGTTCTTC
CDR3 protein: CASSLGYGKSGRARNEQFF

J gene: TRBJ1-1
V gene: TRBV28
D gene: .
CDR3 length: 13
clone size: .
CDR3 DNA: TGTGCCAGCAGTTTGGGGACGAACACTGAAGCTTTCTTT
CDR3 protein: CASSLGTNTEAFF

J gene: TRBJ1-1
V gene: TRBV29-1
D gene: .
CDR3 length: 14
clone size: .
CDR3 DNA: TGCAGCGCCTGGAACAGGTTGCTGAACACTGAAGCTTTCTTT
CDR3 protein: CSAWNRLLNTEAFF

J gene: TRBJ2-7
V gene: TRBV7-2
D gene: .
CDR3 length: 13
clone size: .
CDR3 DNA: TGTGCCAGCAGCTTTGACCGCTCGCGGGAGCAGTACTTC
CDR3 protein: CASSFDRSREQYF

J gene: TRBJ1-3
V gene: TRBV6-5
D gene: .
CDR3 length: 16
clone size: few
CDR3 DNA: TGTGCCAGCAGTTACCAGCAGGGAATATCTGGAAACACCATATATTTT
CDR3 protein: CASSYQQGISGNTIYF

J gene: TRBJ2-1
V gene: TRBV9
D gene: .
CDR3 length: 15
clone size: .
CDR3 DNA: TGTGCCAGCAGCGTATTTCCGAGGAGTTACAATGAGCAGTTCTTC
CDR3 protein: CASSVFPRSYNEQFF

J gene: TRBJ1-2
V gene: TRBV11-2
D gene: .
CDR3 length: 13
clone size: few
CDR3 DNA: TGTGCCAGCAGCTTAGATGTCAGGCACTTCTACACCTTC
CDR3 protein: CASSLDVRHFYTF

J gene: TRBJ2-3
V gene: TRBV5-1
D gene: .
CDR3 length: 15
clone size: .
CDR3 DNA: TGCGCCAGCAGCTTGGTCGGCGGGAGCACAGATACGCAGTATTTT
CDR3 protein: CASSLVGGSTDTQYF

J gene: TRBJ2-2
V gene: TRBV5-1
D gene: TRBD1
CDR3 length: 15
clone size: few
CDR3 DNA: TGCGCCAGCAGCACTGACAGGGCCAGAGCCGGGGAGCTGTTTTTT
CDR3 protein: CASSTDRARAGELFF

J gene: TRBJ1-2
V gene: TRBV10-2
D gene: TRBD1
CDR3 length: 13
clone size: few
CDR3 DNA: TGCGCCAGCACCACCGGGACAGCCACTGGCTACACCTTC
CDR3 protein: CASTTGTATGYTF

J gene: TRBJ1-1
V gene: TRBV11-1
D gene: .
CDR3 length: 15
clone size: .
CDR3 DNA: TGTGCCAGCAGCCATCCGTTGTCAGGGAACACTGAAGCTTTCTTT
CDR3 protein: CASSHPLSGNTEAFF

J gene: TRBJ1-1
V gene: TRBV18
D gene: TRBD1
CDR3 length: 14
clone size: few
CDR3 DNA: TGTGCCAGCTCATTACAGGACAGGGGAACTGAAGCTTTCTTT
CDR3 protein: CASSLQDRGTEAFF

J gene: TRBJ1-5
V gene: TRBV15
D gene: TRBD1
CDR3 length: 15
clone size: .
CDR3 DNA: TGTGCCACCAGCAGAGTAACAGGGGGCGGTCAGCCCCAGCATTTT
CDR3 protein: CATSRVTGGGQPQHF

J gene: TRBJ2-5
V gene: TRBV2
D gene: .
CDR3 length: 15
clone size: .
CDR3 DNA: TGTGCCAGCAGGGCGGGGACAGCTGAGATTTGGACCCAGTACTTC
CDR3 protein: CASRAGTAEIWTQYF

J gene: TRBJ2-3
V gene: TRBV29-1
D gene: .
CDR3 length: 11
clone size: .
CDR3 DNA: TGCAGCGTCCAGAGTGTGGATACGCAGTATTTT
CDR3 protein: CSVQSVDTQYF

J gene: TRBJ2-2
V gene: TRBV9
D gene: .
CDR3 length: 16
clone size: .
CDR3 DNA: TGTGCCAGCAGCCCCCGAGGGGACGCGAACACCGGGGAGCTGTTTTTT
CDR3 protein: CASSPRGDANTGELFF

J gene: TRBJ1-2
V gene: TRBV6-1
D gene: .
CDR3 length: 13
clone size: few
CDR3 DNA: TGTGCCAGCAGTGAACGCAGGGGCAATGGCTACACCTTC
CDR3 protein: CASSERRGNGYTF

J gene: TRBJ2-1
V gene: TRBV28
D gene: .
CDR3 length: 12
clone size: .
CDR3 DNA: TGTGCCAGCAGTTTTCTCACGGGTGAGCAGTTCTTC
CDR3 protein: CASSFLTGEQFF

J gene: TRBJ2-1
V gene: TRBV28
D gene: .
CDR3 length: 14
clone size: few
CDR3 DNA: TGTGCCAGCAGTTTATGGGGACAAGCCAATGAGCAGTTCTTC
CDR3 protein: CASSLWGQANEQFF

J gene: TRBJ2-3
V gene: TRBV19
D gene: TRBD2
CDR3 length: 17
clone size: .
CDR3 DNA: TGTGCCAGTAGTATAGATTTGGCGGGAGATGTCCCAGATACGCAGTATTTT
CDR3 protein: CASSIDLAGDVPDTQYF

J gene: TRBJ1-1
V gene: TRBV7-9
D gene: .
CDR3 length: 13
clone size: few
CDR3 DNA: TGTGCCAGCAGCCCCCTGTTAGGGGGGGGAACTTTCTTT
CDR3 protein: CASSPLLGGGTFF